These T cell receptor beta chains were read from a single sample in a study of blood T cell repertoires in COVID-19. TCRdb keeps only in-frame clones here, not all; method: immunoSEQ multiplex PCR. The sample has around 110,000 clones, around four fifths seen once; the top ten hold approximately 7%. Sequencing was performed on peripheral blood. Every receptor here comes from a man between 70 and 80 years old with active or convalescent COVID-19. Each CDR3 is given with its conserved first and last residue. The D gene is left open where the match is weak. The size field is filled for only some rows; it gives once, few, many or a size class.

j_gene,v_gene,abundance,d_gene,CDR3aa,CDR3nt
TRBJ1-1,TRBV5-1,.,.,CASSPDRLMNTEAFF,TGCGCCAGCAGCCCTGACAGACTCATGAACACTGAAGCTTTCTTT
TRBJ2-1,TRBV24-1,.,.,CATSDLRGSEQFF,TGTGCCACCAGTGACCTACGGGGATCGGAGCAGTTCTTC
TRBJ2-7,TRBV7-7,.,TRBD2,CASSPGASGRADYEQYF,TGTGCCAGCAGCCCCGGGGCTAGCGGGAGGGCCGACTACGAGCAGTACTTC
TRBJ2-2,TRBV5-1,once,.,CASSLPTSTGLGELFF,TGCGCCAGCAGCCTTCCAACCTCGACAGGTTTGGGGGAGCTGTTTTTT
TRBJ1-2,TRBV4-2,.,TRBD1,CASSLSTGEGYTF,TGTGCCAGCAGCCTATCGACAGGGGAAGGCTACACCTTC
TRBJ1-1,TRBV5-1,.,TRBD1,CASSRDRRESEAFF,TGCGCCAGCAGCAGGGACAGGCGGGAGTCTGAAGCTTTCTTT
TRBJ2-1,TRBV5-1,.,.,CASSLDRAYNEQFF,TGCGCCAGCAGCCTGGACCGAGCCTACAATGAGCAGTTCTTC
TRBJ2-1,TRBV7-2,once,TRBD2,CASKPGLVYNEQFF,TGTGCCAGCAAACCGGGACTAGTCTACAATGAGCAGTTCTTC
TRBJ2-7,TRBV5-5,.,TRBD1,CASSLDTGTAIYEQYF,TGTGCCAGCAGCTTAGATACCGGGACAGCGATCTACGAGCAGTACTTC
TRBJ2-7,TRBV21-1,.,.,CASSKWGGPHEQYF,TGTGCCAGCAGCAAATGGGGAGGGCCGCACGAGCAGTACTTC
TRBJ2-6,TRBV5-1,.,.,CASSLFEMRAGANVLTF,TGCGCCAGCAGCTTGTTTGAGATGCGCGCTGGGGCCAACGTCCTGACTTTC
TRBJ2-5,TRBV7-6,once,TRBD2,CASSLARAGGNQETQYF,TGTGCCAGCAGCTTAGCTCGGGCGGGGGGCAACCAAGAGACCCAGTACTTC
TRBJ1-1,TRBV2,.,TRBD1,CASSGDRVMHTEAFF,TGTGCCAGCAGTGGCGACAGGGTTATGCACACTGAAGCTTTCTTT
TRBJ2-3,TRBV2,.,.,CASNLLASNTDTQYF,TGTGCCAGCAACTTACTAGCCTCAAACACAGATACGCAGTATTTT
TRBJ1-2,TRBV27,.,TRBD1,CASSARQGAGYGYTF,TGTGCCAGCAGTGCGAGACAGGGGGCAGGCTATGGCTACACCTTC
TRBJ2-1,TRBV5-1,once,.,CASSLVDRGEQFF,TGCGCCAGCAGCTTGGTAGACCGCGGTGAGCAGTTCTTC
TRBJ2-5,TRBV4-3,.,.,CASSQGFGILEETQYF,TGCGCCAGCAGCCAAGGTTTTGGAATCCTAGAAGAGACCCAGTACTTC
TRBJ1-1,TRBV11-3,.,.,CASSLGLGGGITEAFF,TGTGCCAGCAGCTTAGGGCTCGGGGGGGGTATCACTGAAGCTTTCTTT
TRBJ2-7,TRBV19,.,.,CASKGGYEQYF,TGTGCCAGTAAGGGCGGGTACGAGCAGTACTTC
TRBJ2-3,TRBV9,.,TRBD1,CASSVVDRGYTDTQYF,TGTGCCAGCAGCGTAGTAGACAGGGGATATACAGATACGCAGTATTTT
TRBJ2-1,TRBV5-1,.,.,CASSRSGGGAYNEQFF,TGCGCCAGCAGCCGCTCCGGCGGGGGCGCCTACAATGAGCAGTTCTTC
TRBJ1-2,TRBV3-1/TRBV3-2,.,.,CASKDTYGYTF,TGTGCCAGCAAAGACACCTATGGCTACACCTTC